This T cell receptor beta chain was sequenced in a study of T cells after posttransplantation cyclophosphamide. Assay: immunoSEQ multiplex PCR; the TCRdb copy retains only in-frame clones and omits some. Sampling found about 38,000 clones, none seen once. This clone was picked up many times. Germline CDR1 and CDR2: SGHRS and YFSETQ. The germline V and J ends were trimmed by 5 bases and 2 bases, with 7 bases remaining between them. This CDR3 region has 12 residues. This receptor was identified in a man aged 45 to 65 in good health, CMV-negative, and a related stem cell transplant donor. The V call is TRBV5-1, the J call TRBJ1-2; D remains ambiguous. Material for sequencing was PBMCs. CDR3 loop: CASRESNYGYTF. For the CDR3, the DNA is TGCGCCAGCAGAGAAAGCAACTATGGCTACACCTTC. Using reference TRBV5-1 and TRBJ1-2 for the parts outside the CDR3, the full variable domain is KAGVTQTPRYLIKTRGQQVTLSCSPISGHRSVSWYQQTPGQGLQFLFEYFSETQRNKGNFPGRFSGRQFSNSRSEMNVSTLELGDSALYLCASRESNYGYTFGSGTRLTVV.